This TCR beta chain was captured by sequencing in a study of T-cell reconstitution after alpha-beta-depleted transplantation in children. Unique molecular identifiers were used to barcode this TCRbeta library. TCRdb fed the PCR reads into MiXCR, producing one record per CDR3 protein. The sample has hundreds of thousands of distinct CDR3 sequences, about an eighth seen once; the top ten hold around 2.2%. This clonotype was observed a few times. Its antigen is not identified. Broader study findings: T-cell counts and diversity at one year following transplant were attributed mainly to newly produced T cells. Expanded graft clones numbering several hundred reportedly gave rise to alpha-beta T cells about two months after transplant. Surviving thymic progenitors and recipient T cells were the source of high TCRbeta diversity at day 60 in some patients.

This clonotype originated in a male patient younger than 18 who had a stem cell transplant for acute myeloid leukemia, so the T cells may come from the graft donor. Sequenced here: PBMCs, mostly from graft donor cells, sampled 360 days after TCRalphabeta/CD19-depleted stem cell transplant.

CDR3 region: CASSLFPTGQGSNEQYF. Written as DNA, the CDR3 is TGTGCCAGCAGTTTATTCCCTACGGGACAGGGGAGCAACGAGCAGTACTTC. The rearrangement joins TRBV27 to TRBJ2-7; 10 bases agree with TRBD1. This CDR3 contains 17 residues. Germline V gene sequence: CDR1 MNHEY, CDR2 SMNVEV (reference sequence). Trimming removed 1 base from V and 5 bases from J; junction bases left unmatched: 11.